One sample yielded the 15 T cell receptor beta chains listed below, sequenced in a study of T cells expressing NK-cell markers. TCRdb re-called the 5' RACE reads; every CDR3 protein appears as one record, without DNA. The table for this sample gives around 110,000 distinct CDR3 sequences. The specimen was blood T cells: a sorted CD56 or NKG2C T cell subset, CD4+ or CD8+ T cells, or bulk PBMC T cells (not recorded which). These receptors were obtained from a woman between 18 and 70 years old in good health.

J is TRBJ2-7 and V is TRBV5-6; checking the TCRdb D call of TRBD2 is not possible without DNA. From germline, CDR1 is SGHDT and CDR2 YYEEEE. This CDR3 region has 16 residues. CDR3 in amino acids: CASSDWSLRGLYEQYF.

This CDR3 reads CASSLSQALRTDTQYF. The J gene is TRBJ2-3, the V gene TRBV27; TCRdb names TRBD2, which stays unverified in the absence of DNA. The germline V gene encodes CDR1 MNHEY and CDR2 SMNVEV (reference sequence). The CDR3 consists of 16 residues.

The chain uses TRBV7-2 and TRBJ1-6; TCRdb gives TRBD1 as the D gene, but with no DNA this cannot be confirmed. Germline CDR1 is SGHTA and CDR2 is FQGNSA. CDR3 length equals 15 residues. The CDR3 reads CASSVWTGGESPLHF.

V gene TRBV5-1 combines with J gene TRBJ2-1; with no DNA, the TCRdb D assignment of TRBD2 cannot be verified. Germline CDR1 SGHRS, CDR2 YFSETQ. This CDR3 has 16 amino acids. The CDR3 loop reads CASSLVMGVSYNEQFF. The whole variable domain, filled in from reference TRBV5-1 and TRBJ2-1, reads KAGVTQTPRYLIKTRGQQVTLSCSPISGHRSVSWYQQTPGQGLQFLFEYFSETQRNKGNFPGRFSGRQFSNSRSEMNVSTLELGDSALYLCASSLVMGVSYNEQFFGPGTRLTVL.

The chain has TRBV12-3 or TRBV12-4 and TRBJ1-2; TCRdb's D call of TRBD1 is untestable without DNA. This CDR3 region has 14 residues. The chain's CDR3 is CASSLAMERGGYTF.

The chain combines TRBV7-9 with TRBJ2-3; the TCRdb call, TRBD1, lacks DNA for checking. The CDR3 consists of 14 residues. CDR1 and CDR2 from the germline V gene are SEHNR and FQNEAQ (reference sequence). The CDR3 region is CASSSTGGVDTQYF. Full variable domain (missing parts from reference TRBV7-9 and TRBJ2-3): DTGVSQNPRHKITKRGQNVTFRCDPISEHNRLYWYRQTLGQGPEFLTYFQNEAQLEKSRLLSDRFSAERPKGSFSTLEIQRTEQGDSAMYLCASSSTGGVDTQYFGPGTRLTVL.

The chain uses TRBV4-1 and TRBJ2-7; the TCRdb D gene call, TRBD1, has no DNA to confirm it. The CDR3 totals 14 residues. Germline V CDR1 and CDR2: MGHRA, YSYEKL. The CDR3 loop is CASSEGLGDYEQYF.

The chain's CDR3 is CASSPSNAGVEAFF. The chain is built from TRBV18 and TRBJ1-1; TCRdb reports TRBD1, a call that lacks DNA to check it against. The length of the CDR3 is 14 residues. From germline, CDR1 is KGHSH and CDR2 LQKENI.

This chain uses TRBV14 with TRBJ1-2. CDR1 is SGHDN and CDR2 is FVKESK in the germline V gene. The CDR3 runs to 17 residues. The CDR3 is CASSHHVLPTANYGYTF.

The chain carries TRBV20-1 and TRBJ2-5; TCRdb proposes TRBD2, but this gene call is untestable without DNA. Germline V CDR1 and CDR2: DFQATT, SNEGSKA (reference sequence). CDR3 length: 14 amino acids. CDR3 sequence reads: CSARVLEGLETQYF.

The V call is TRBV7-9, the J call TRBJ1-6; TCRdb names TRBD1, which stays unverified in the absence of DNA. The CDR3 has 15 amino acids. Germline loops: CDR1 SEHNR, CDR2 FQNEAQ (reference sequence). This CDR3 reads CASSSAGTYNSPLHF.

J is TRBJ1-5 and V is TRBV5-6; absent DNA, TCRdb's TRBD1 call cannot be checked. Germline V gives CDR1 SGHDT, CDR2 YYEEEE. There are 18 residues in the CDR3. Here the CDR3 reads CASSSTGTGTYSNQPQHF.

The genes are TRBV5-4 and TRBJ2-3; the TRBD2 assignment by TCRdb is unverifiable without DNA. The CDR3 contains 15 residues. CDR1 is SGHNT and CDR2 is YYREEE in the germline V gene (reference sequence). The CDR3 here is CASRKEGGTSDTQYF.

CDR3 loop: CASSAQNQPQHF. The gene calls are TRBV5-6 and TRBJ1-5. This CDR3 is built from 12 residues. Germline CDR1 is SGHDT and CDR2 is YYEEEE.

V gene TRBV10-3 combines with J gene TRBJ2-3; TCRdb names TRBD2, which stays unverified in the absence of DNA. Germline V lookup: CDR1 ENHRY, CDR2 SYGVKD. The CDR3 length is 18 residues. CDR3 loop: CAISEPADSGRAEDTQYF.